The 8 T cell receptor beta chains reported below all come from one sample, sequenced in a study of beta chain features in type 1 diabetes. Every isolated RNA sample was fully reverse transcribed, so sequencing captured expressed TCRB transcripts. The method was immunoSEQ multiplex PCR; TCRdb's version includes in-frame clones alone and lacks a portion of them. The repertoire holds about 360,000 clones, with roughly 13% as singletons. Sequenced sample: naive CD4+ T cells from blood. These receptors were collected from a young man in good health.

This clone was counted between two and nine times. The V call is TRBV30, the J call TRBJ1-5, with D possibly being TRBD1 (5 bases). The germline CDR1 and CDR2 sequences are GTSNPN and SVGIG (reference sequence). Trimming shortened V by 4 bases and J by 3 bases, and 25 bases separated the two germline ends. The CDR3 is 18 amino acids. The DNA of the CDR3 is TGTGCCTGGACCCGACCGGGACTATCACGAGGGGCCAATCAGCCCCAGCATTTT. Amino acid sequence: CAWTRPGLSRGANQPQHF.

This chain uses TRBV5-1 with TRBJ2-3; 8 bases are a match to TRBD2. V lost 0 bases, J lost 0 bases, and 9 bases stayed unmatched. The CDR3 is made up of 18 amino acids. Germline CDR1 is SGHRS and CDR2 is YFSETQ. The CDR3 here is CASSLVSRSSGSTDTQYF. In DNA, the CDR3 is TGCGCCAGCAGCTTGGTGTCTAGGTCTAGCGGGAGCACAGATACGCAGTATTTT.

This clone was observed a handful of times. The chain carries TRBV18 and TRBJ1-6, with D hard to call. The length of the CDR3 is 12 residues. Germline loops: CDR1 KGHSH, CDR2 LQKENI. V gave up 8 bases and J gave up 7 bases, with 9 bases separating them. The CDR3 DNA sequence: TGTGCCAGCCGAGAAGAAAATTCACCCCTCCACTTT. It codes for CASREENSPLHF.

The chain couples TRBV5-6 to TRBJ1-2; 7 nucleotides match TRBD1. With 4 bases clipped from V and 0 bases from J, the junction kept 9 bases outside the gene matches. Germline values: CDR1 SGHDT, CDR2 YYEEEE. The CDR3 runs to 16 residues. The CDR3: CASSPGTANTNYGYTF. The CDR3 nucleotides read TGTGCCAGCAGCCCAGGGACAGCAAACACTAACTATGGCTACACCTTC. The whole variable domain, remainder taken from reference TRBV5-6 and TRBJ1-2, is DAGVTQSPTHLIKTRGQQVTLRCSPKSGHDTVSWYQQALGQGPQFIFQYYEEEERQRGNFPDRFSGHQFPNYSSELNVNALLLGDSALYLCASSPGTANTNYGYTFGSGTRLTVV.

The chain uses TRBV4-2 and TRBJ2-1, with D possibly being TRBD2 (5 bases). This CDR3 contains 15 residues. Trimming took off 3 bases at V and 10 bases at J, with 19 bases between the two ends. The germline V gene has CDR1 LGHNA and CDR2 YNFKEQ. The CDR3 DNA sequence: TGTGCCAGCAGCCAGGCGGGCTCTCTCGGGTGGGAGCAGTTCTTC. It translates to CASSQAGSLGWEQFF.

The J gene is TRBJ1-1, the V gene TRBV29-1, with 7 bases fitting TRBD1. The CDR3 length is 15 residues. The junction had 10 bases not matched to a gene; V was cut back by 6 bases and J by 0 bases. Germline lookup yields CDR1 SQVTM and CDR2 ANQGSEA. The CDR3 region has the DNA TGCAGCGTCTCAAGGGGGCTCTTACTGAACACTGAAGCTTTCTTT. It specifies CSVSRGLLLNTEAFF.

The genes are TRBV7-8 and TRBJ1-2; D ambiguous. V lost 2 bases and J lost 0, with 13 bases in between. The CDR3 runs to 16 residues. Germline CDR1 and CDR2: SGHVS and FQNEAQ. DNA for the CDR3: TGTGCCAGCAGCTTATCCCCCAGCCTAGCTAACTATGGCTACACCTTC. As protein: CASSLSPSLANYGYTF. The variable domain in full, with the rest retrieved from reference TRBV7-8 and TRBJ1-2, is GAGVSQSPRYKVAKRGQDVALRCDPISGHVSLFWYQQALGQGPEFLTYFQNEAQLDKSGLPSDRFFAERPEGSVSTLKIQRTQQEDSAVYLCASSLSPSLANYGYTFGSGTRLTVV.

This clone was picked up a small number of times. The chain recombines TRBV7-2 with TRBJ2-3; D is possibly TRBD1 (6 bases). Germline V gene lookup returns CDR1 SGHTA and CDR2 FQGNSA. With 1 base removed from V and 4 bases from J, the gap between germline ends came to 12 bases. The CDR3 loop spans 15 amino acids. In DNA form, the CDR3 reads TGTGCCAGCAGCTTAGATGGCAGGGGTTCAGATACGCAGTATTTT. It specifies CASSLDGRGSDTQYF.